The next 11 T cell receptor beta chains were all read from a single sample in a study of T cells in Graves' hyperthyroidism and ophthalmopathy. RNA transcripts were the template for amplifying TCR beta CDR3 regions. HTBI primers were used for first-round RT-PCR of the TCR CDR3. TCRdb fed the multiplex PCR reads into MiXCR, producing one record per CDR3 protein. The profile shows hundreds of thousands of distinct CDR3 sequences, around 15% of them singletons. Sequenced input: blood. The receptor source for this set is a woman in her sixties with Graves' ophthalmopathy.

The chain has TRBV5-1 and TRBJ2-3; 11 nucleotides agree with TRBD1. The CDR3 loop spans 16 amino acids. Losses at the gene ends were 7 bases for V and 2 bases for J; bases not matched to a gene: 9. Germline CDR1 SGHRS, CDR2 YFSETQ. The CDR3 spells CASGEGQGASTDTQYF. The DNA of the CDR3 is TGCGCCAGCGGGGAAGGACAGGGGGCATCCACAGATACGCAGTATTTT.

The sample holds a few counts of this clonotype. This chain connects TRBV5-6 to TRBJ2-7, with D possibly being TRBD2 (5 bases). V was cut by 5 bases and J by 2 bases, with 11 bases left in between. The CDR3 runs to 13 residues. Germline assignment: CDR1 SGHDT and CDR2 YYEEEE. DNA of the CDR3: TGTGCCAGCAGGGGAGCGGAGACCTACGAGCAGTACTTC. As protein: CASRGAETYEQYF. Complete variable domain (other parts from reference TRBV5-6 and TRBJ2-7): DAGVTQSPTHLIKTRGQQVTLRCSPKSGHDTVSWYQQALGQGPQFIFQYYEEEERQRGNFPDRFSGHQFPNYSSELNVNALLLGDSALYLCASRGAETYEQYFGPGTRLTVT.

This clonotype was counted between two and nine times. The chain uses TRBV3-1 and TRBJ2-5; 7 bases align to TRBD1. V gave up 4 bases and J gave up 5 bases; unmatched junction bases: 10. This CDR3 is built from 15 residues. Germline CDR1 and CDR2: LGHDT and YNNKEL (reference sequence). As DNA, the CDR3 is TGTGCCAGCAGCCCACAGGGGATTTTATCGGAGACCCAGTACTTC. Its protein product is CASSPQGILSETQYF.

This clonotype was seen repeatedly, ten times or more. V and J are TRBV20-1 and TRBJ2-7; the D gene could be TRBD1 or TRBD2 (6 bases each). The V and J ends lost 1 base and 3 bases respectively, with 16 bases between them. The germline V gene has CDR1 DFQATT and CDR2 SNEGSKA (reference sequence). The CDR3 has 15 residues. DNA for the CDR3: TGCAGTGCTAGAGCCTTGGGGGGCAGGGACTACGAGCAGTACTTC. Residues: CSARALGGRDYEQYF.

The table lists this clonotype with a few counts. With a much larger clone just one base away, this may be a read error. The CDR3 nucleotides are TGTGCCAGCAGTTACTCGGGTAGCACTGAAGCTTCCTTT. Translated: CASSYSGSTEASF. The chain recombines TRBV6-2 or TRBV6-3 with TRBJ1-1; D not resolved. In germline, CDR1 is MNHEY, CDR2 SVGEGT. This CDR3 has 13 amino acids.

This clonotype was counted many times. This rearrangement joins TRBV4-1 to TRBJ1-1, with no clear D. CDR3 length equals 15 residues. In germline, CDR1 is MGHRA, CDR2 YSYEKL. V was trimmed by 0 bases and J by 1 base, leaving 9 bases between them. The chain's CDR3 is CASSQDLWANTEAFF. The CDR3 DNA is TGCGCCAGCAGCCAAGATCTCTGGGCGAACACTGAAGCTTTCTTT.

The table lists this clonotype with a few counts. The genes are TRBV5-6 and TRBJ2-5; TRBD1 aligns across 7 bases. Trimming removed 6 bases from V and 2 bases from J; junction bases left unmatched: 13. The germline gives CDR1 SGHDT, CDR2 YYEEEE. The CDR3 is made up of 16 amino acids. Written as DNA, the CDR3 is TGTGCCAGCACCTTTGGGGACAGCACATATCAAGAGACCCAGTACTTC. Its translation is CASTFGDSTYQETQYF.

This clonotype was observed at least ten times. The CDR3 protein is CASSNLATANNSPLHF. DNA of the CDR3: TGTGCCAGCAGCAACCTCGCTACAGCCAATAATTCACCCCTCCACTTT. The chain couples TRBV7-9 to TRBJ1-6; no clear D gene. Germline loops: CDR1 SEHNR, CDR2 FQNEAQ (reference sequence). Trimming removed 5 bases from V and 5 bases from J, with 16 bases in between. The length of the CDR3 is 16 residues. The full variable domain, completed using reference TRBV7-9 and TRBJ1-6, is DTGVSQNPRHKITKRGQNVTFRCDPISEHNRLYWYRQTLGQGPEFLTYFQNEAQLEKSRLLSDRFSAERPKGSFSTLEIQRTEQGDSAMYLCASSNLATANNSPLHFGNGTRLTVT.

This clonotype was counted between two and nine times. This chain links TRBV3-1 with TRBJ1-2; D uncertain. CDR3 length: 13 residues. V was cut by 1 base and J by 11 bases, with 14 bases left in between. Germline CDR1 LGHDT, CDR2 YNNKEL (reference sequence). Here the CDR3 reads CASSQGSGRRYTF. In nucleotides, the CDR3 is TGTGCCAGCAGCCAAGGATCCGGGAGGAGGTACACCTTC.

As regards this clonotype: This clone may be a read error of a much larger clone one base away. The chain carries TRBV7-2 and TRBJ2-1, with 11 bases lining up with TRBD2. There are 15 residues in the CDR3. Germline loops: CDR1 SGHTA, CDR2 FQGNSA. This chain's CDR3 is CASSFTSGGYNEQLF. Written as DNA, the CDR3 is TGTGCCAGCAGCTTTACTAGCGGGGGTTACAATGAGCAGCTCTTC. Full variable domain (missing parts from reference TRBV7-2 and TRBJ2-1): GAGVSQSPSNKVTEKGKDVELRCDPISGHTALYWYRQSLGQGLEFLIYFQGNSAPDKSGLPSDRFSAERTGGSVSTLTIQRTQQEDSAVYLCASSFTSGGYNEQLFGPGTRLTVL.

This clonotype has ten or more counts. The V and J genes are TRBV20-1 and TRBJ1-1, with 8 positions matching TRBD1. The CDR3 runs 14 residues. With 5 bases clipped from V and 0 bases from J, the junction kept 5 bases outside the gene matches. Germline V lookup: CDR1 DFQATT, CDR2 SNEGSKA (reference sequence). The chain's CDR3 is CSAEGTGLNTEAFF. DNA of the CDR3: TGCAGTGCTGAAGGGACAGGCTTGAACACTGAAGCTTTCTTT.